These 18 T cell receptor beta chains were all obtained from the same sample, sequenced in a study of CD8+ T cells in alopecia areata. RNA, once extracted, was reverse transcribed into cDNA for use as the sequencing template. Method: immunoSEQ multiplex PCR; TCRdb's copy keeps in-frame clones and lacks some. The sample holds approximately 200,000 clones; 60% to 70% are singletons and the top ten take around 3%. Documented treatment: oral pan-JAK inhibitor, 5-10 mg twice daily. The sample in question was CD4+ T cells sorted from blood, obtained at week 4, from a patient treated with tofacitinib. The receptors were sampled from a human donor with alopecia areata.

CDR3 protein: CASSPGISNQPQHF. As DNA, the CDR3 is TGTGCCAGCAGTCCAGGGATTAGCAATCAGCCCCAGCATTTT. J is TRBJ1-5 and V is TRBV25-1; weak D call: TRBD1 (5 bases). The V and J ends lost 5 bases and 0 bases respectively, with 8 bases between them. CDR1 MGHDK and CDR2 SYGVNS come from the germline V gene. This CDR3 has 14 residues.

The chain links TRBV30 to TRBJ1-2; D ambiguous. Per the germline V gene, CDR1 is GTSNPN and CDR2 is SVGIG (reference sequence). The CDR3 is made up of 10 amino acids. The CDR3 sequence is CVGARNGYTF. CDR3 nucleotide sequence: TGTGTCGGAGCGCGCAATGGCTACACCTTC. The full variable domain, in which reference TRBV30 and TRBJ1-2 provide the parts outside the CDR3, is SQTIHQWPATLVQPVGSPLSLECTVEGTSNPNLYWYRQAAGRGLQLLFYSVGIGQISSEVPQNLSASRPQDRQFILSSKKLLLSDSGFYLCVGARNGYTFGSGTRLTVV.

This clone has only a few counts. The CDR3 DNA is TGCAGCGTCGCGACGGCCAGGAATTCACCCCTCCACTTT. Its protein is CSVATARNSPLHF. The V and J genes are TRBV29-1 and TRBJ1-6; D not resolved. There are 13 residues in the CDR3. Deletions cut 6 bases from V and 7 bases from J, with 13 bases between. The V gene's germline CDR1 is SQVTM and CDR2 ANQGSEA.

The chain links TRBV6-6 to TRBJ2-7; TRBD1 or TRBD2 may be the D gene (5 bases each). Germline CDR1 MNHNY, CDR2 SVGAGI (reference sequence). The CDR3 is 12 amino acids. V was clipped by 4 bases and J by 5 bases, with 9 bases between them. The CDR3 sequence is CASSWGSDEQYF. The CDR3 DNA reads as TGTGCCAGCAGTTGGGGGAGCGACGAGCAGTACTTC.

This rearrangement joins TRBV7-2 to TRBJ2-7; D is unclear. Germline V lookup: CDR1 SGHTA, CDR2 FQGNSA. V gave up 3 bases and J gave up 1 base, with 7 bases separating them. The CDR3 loop spans 13 amino acids. The DNA for the CDR3 is TGTGCCAGCAGCTTGAAAGCTTCCTACGAGCAGTACTTC. Amino acid sequence: CASSLKASYEQYF.

The chain has TRBV7-9 and TRBJ2-4; D is undetermined. Germline V gives CDR1 SEHNR, CDR2 FQNEAQ (reference sequence). This CDR3 contains 13 residues. Trimming shortened V by 1 base and J by 8 bases, and 9 bases separated the two germline ends. The CDR3 DNA reads as TGTGCCAGCAGCTTAGTTTTTGGGGACATTCAGTACTTC. Amino acids: CASSLVFGDIQYF.

This clone was seen a few times. J is TRBJ2-5 and V is TRBV7-9; 9 nucleotides align to TRBD1. The V segment lost 7 bases and the J segment 5 bases; nucleotides outside the gene matches: 2. This CDR3 is 12 amino acids long. Germline CDR1 and CDR2: SEHNR and FQNEAQ (reference sequence). The CDR3 nucleotides are TGTGCCAGCATGGGGACAGGGGAGACCCAGTACTTC. This sequence encodes CASMGTGETQYF.

This chain links TRBV5-4 with TRBJ2-7; either TRBD1 or TRBD2 may supply D (5 bases each). Trimming left V 5 bases short and J 5 bases short, with 11 bases between. The length of the CDR3 is 12 residues. CDR1 SGHNT and CDR2 YYREEE come from the germline V gene (reference sequence). CDR3 sequence: CASRIGGNEQYF. CDR3 sequence (DNA): TGTGCCAGCAGAATTGGGGGTAACGAGCAGTACTTC.

The chain links TRBV5-6 to TRBJ1-1; D is ambiguous. V shed 0 bases and J shed 4 bases, with 7 bases lying between them. This CDR3 is built from 13 residues. Looked up from germline, CDR1 is SGHDT and CDR2 is YYEEEE. This CDR3 is CASSLVEVTEAFF. Written as DNA, the CDR3 is TGTGCCAGCAGCTTGGTAGAGGTCACTGAAGCTTTCTTT.

The sample holds a few counts of this clone. Other DNA sequences of this sample code for an identical CDR3. The chain couples TRBV30 to TRBJ2-2; D uncertain. With 0 bases removed from V and 4 bases from J, the gap between germline ends came to 6 bases. Germline CDR1 reads GTSNPN; CDR2 reads SVGIG (reference sequence). There are 13 residues in the CDR3. The CDR3 loop reads CAWSVRSTGELFF. The CDR3 DNA is TGTGCCTGGAGTGTGAGGTCCACCGGGGAGCTGTTTTTT.

V usage is TRBV25-1 and J usage is TRBJ2-1, with D hard to call. This CDR3 has 15 amino acids. Trimming stripped 3 bases from V and 3 bases from J, with 12 bases between. Germline assignment: CDR1 MGHDK and CDR2 SYGVNS. DNA for the CDR3: TGTGCCAGCAGTGACGGACGGGCGAGCTACAATGAGCAGTTCTTC. It encodes CASSDGRASYNEQFF.

The rearrangement joins TRBV19 to TRBJ1-5; D is possibly TRBD1 (6 bases). This CDR3 has 14 residues. Germline loops: CDR1 LNHDA, CDR2 SQIVND (reference sequence). Trimming pared 5 bases from V and 6 bases from J, leaving 14 bases between. CDR3 bases: TGTGCCAGTAGTGCGGGACACCGGATTCAGCCCCAGCATTTT. Translated: CASSAGHRIQPQHF.

The V gene is TRBV29-1, the J gene TRBJ2-7; D possibly corresponds to TRBD2 (7 bases). This CDR3 spans 16 amino acids. V lost 2 bases and J 3 bases, leaving 20 bases between the germline ends. Germline V gene lookup returns CDR1 SQVTM and CDR2 ANQGSEA. The CDR3 DNA follows: TGCAGCGTTGAACAAGGGAGGGGGACGGGTTACTACGAGCAGTACTTC. Translated, it gives CSVEQGRGTGYYEQYF.

The V gene is TRBV19, the J gene TRBJ1-3; 9 bases match TRBD1. The CDR3 contains 15 residues. Trimming at V came to 6 bases and at J to 3 bases, leaving 6 bases not matched to a gene. Germline CDR1 and CDR2: LNHDA and SQIVND (reference sequence). CDR3 in DNA: TGTGCCAGTAGACCCGGGACAGGGAATGGAAACACCATATATTTT. Amino acid sequence: CASRPGTGNGNTIYF.

This clone was seen once. The chain carries TRBV9 and TRBJ2-2; TRBD2 agrees at 8 bases. Losses at the gene ends were 4 bases for V and 5 bases for J; bases not matched to a gene: 7. The CDR3 has 15 residues. Germline CDR1 is SGDLS and CDR2 is YYNGEE. CDR3 region: CASSPSGTSTGELFF. As DNA, the CDR3 is TGTGCCAGCAGCCCGTCCGGGACTAGTACCGGGGAGCTGTTTTTT.

The rearrangement joins TRBV6-5 to TRBJ1-1, with D perhaps matching TRBD1 (5 bases). The germline V and J ends were trimmed by 2 bases and 4 bases, with 11 bases remaining between them. CDR3 length: 14 residues. The germline CDR1 and CDR2 sequences are MNHEY and SVGAGI. As DNA, the CDR3 is TGTGCCAGCAGTTACAAGGGGTCGGGCACTGAAGCTTTCTTT. Translated, it gives CASSYKGSGTEAFF.

The rearrangement joins TRBV29-1 to TRBJ2-5; D is perhaps TRBD2 (6 bases). The V gene's germline CDR1 is SQVTM and CDR2 ANQGSEA. Trimming cost V 6 bases and J 1 base, with 12 bases left between them. The length of the CDR3 is 13 residues. This chain's CDR3 is CSVRGLFQETQYF. The CDR3 DNA is TGCAGCGTGCGGGGTCTATTCCAAGAGACCCAGTACTTC.

The chain employs TRBV6-5 and TRBJ2-5; D gene ambiguous. V gave up 2 bases and J gave up 5 bases, with 12 bases separating them. This CDR3 comprises 14 residues. CDR1 and CDR2 (germline): MNHEY, SVGAGI. The CDR3 sequence is CASSYVSRLETQYF. The CDR3 bases are TGTGCCAGCAGTTACGTTTCCAGGCTGGAGACCCAGTACTTC.